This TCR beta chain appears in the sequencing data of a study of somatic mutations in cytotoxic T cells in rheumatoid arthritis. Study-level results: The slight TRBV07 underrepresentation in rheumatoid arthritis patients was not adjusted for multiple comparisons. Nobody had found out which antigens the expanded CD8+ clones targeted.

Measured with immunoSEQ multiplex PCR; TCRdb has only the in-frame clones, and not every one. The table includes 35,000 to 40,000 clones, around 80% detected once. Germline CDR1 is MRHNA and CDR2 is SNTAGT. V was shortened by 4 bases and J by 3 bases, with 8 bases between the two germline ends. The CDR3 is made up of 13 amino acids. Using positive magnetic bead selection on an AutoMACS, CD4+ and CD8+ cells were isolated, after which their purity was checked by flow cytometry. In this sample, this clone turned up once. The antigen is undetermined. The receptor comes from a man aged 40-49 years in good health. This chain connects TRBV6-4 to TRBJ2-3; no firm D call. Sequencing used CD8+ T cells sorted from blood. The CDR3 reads CASSGDGTDTQYF. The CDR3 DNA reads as TGTGCCAGCAGTGGGGATGGAACAGATACGCAGTATTTT.